The next 12 T cell receptor beta chains were all read from a single sample in a study of early T cells in non-severe SARS-CoV-2 infection (dated by TCRdb to about 2021). The method was 5' RACE. Sequencing instrument: NextSeq 500. The public reads were reprocessed in TCRdb via fastp at Q25 and MiXCR, keeping in-frame beta chains. Rows matching on CDR3 protein sequence are summarized as one entry with the most common DNA and genes. This sample gives 55,000 or so distinct CDR3 sequences in total; around an eighth of them show up just once. The ten largest clones represent 1.3% to 1.5% of the sample. Sequencing input: whole blood. The receptor source for this set is an adult who was a healthcare worker with PCR-confirmed SARS-CoV-2 infection or an uninfected control (not recorded which).

This clonotype came up many times. The V and J genes are TRBV29-1 and TRBJ2-2; perhaps D is TRBD1 or TRBD2 (5 bases each). The CDR3 covers 12 residues. CDR1 and CDR2 (germline): SQVTM, ANQGSEA. With 5 bases removed from V and 6 bases from J, the gap between germline ends came to 10 bases. CDR3 in amino acids: CSVLRESGELFF. The DNA of the CDR3 is TGCAGCGTTCTCAGGGAGTCCGGGGAGCTGTTTTTT.

This rearrangement joins TRBV29-1 to TRBJ1-1, with D unresolved. The germline CDR1 and CDR2 sequences are SQVTM and ANQGSEA. V was cut by 7 bases and J by 1 base, with 4 bases left in between. The CDR3 extends over 10 amino acids. The CDR3 loop is CSGENTEAFF. The CDR3 coding sequence is TGCAGCGGGGAGAACACTGAAGCTTTCTTT.

This clonotype has only a few counts. This sequence joins TRBV5-5 and TRBJ2-5, with 10 bases identical to TRBD1. Losses at the gene ends were 0 bases for V and 2 bases for J; bases not matched to a gene: 4. The CDR3 is 16 amino acids. Germline CDR1 is SGHKS and CDR2 is YYEKEE (reference sequence). The CDR3 loop reads CASSLVGQGLQETQYF. CDR3 sequence (DNA): TGTGCCAGCAGCTTGGTGGGACAGGGGTTACAAGAGACCCAGTACTTC.

The chain carries TRBV7-9 and TRBJ1-2; the match to TRBD1 covers 8 bases. CDR3 length: 15 amino acids. CDR1 and CDR2 from the germline V gene are SEHNR and FQNEAQ (reference sequence). The V and J ends lost 5 bases and 3 bases, in that order; junction bases with no gene match: 8. CDR3 bases: TGTGCCAGCAGCCCCCGCGGACAGGGCCACTATGGCTACACCTTC. Encoded protein: CASSPRGQGHYGYTF.

The V gene is TRBV12-3 or TRBV12-4, the J gene TRBJ2-5, with 9 nucleotides matching TRBD1. This CDR3 is 13 amino acids long. The junction had 1 base not matched to a gene; V was cut back by 4 bases and J by 4 bases. The CDR3 spells CASSSTGGETQYF. Here the CDR3 DNA reads TGTGCCAGCAGTTCGACAGGGGGAGAGACCCAGTACTTC.

There are a few counts of this clonotype. This chain joins TRBV7-2 and TRBJ2-2, with a weak D call TRBD1 (5 bases). The germline V gene has CDR1 SGHTA and CDR2 FQGNSA. This CDR3 is 16 amino acids long. V was clipped by 1 base and J by 3 bases, with 12 bases between them. CDR3: CASSLVRTPDTGELFF. Here the CDR3 DNA reads TGTGCCAGCAGCTTAGTGCGGACACCAGACACCGGGGAGCTGTTTTTT.

This clonotype was observed many times. V and J are TRBV27 and TRBJ2-3, with 14 bases fitting TRBD2. V was clipped by 6 bases and J by 5 bases; unmatched bases: 4. Per the germline V gene, CDR1 is MNHEY and CDR2 is SMNVEV (reference sequence). CDR3 length equals 15 residues. The CDR3: CASSLTSGGGDTQYF. In DNA form, the CDR3 reads TGTGCCAGCAGCTTGACTAGCGGGGGGGGAGATACGCAGTATTTT.

This clonotype was observed many times. V gene TRBV10-2 combines with J gene TRBJ2-7; 7 nucleotides align to TRBD1. J was trimmed by 2 bases and V by 0 bases; bases with no gene match: 7. The V gene's germline CDR1 is WSHSY and CDR2 SAAADI. The CDR3 loop spans 16 amino acids. The CDR3 coding sequence is TGCGCCAGCAGTGAGTCGGGGTGGGGACAGACCTACGAGCAGTACTTC. It is translated as CASSESGWGQTYEQYF.

This clonotype was seen more than once but under ten times. The rearrangement joins TRBV7-3 to TRBJ2-1; D is unresolved. Germline V lookup: CDR1 SGHTA, CDR2 FQGTGA. The CDR3 extends over 12 amino acids. Trimming took 2 bases from V and 9 from J, leaving 8 bases between them. The CDR3 sequence is CASSLYGGEQFF. CDR3 nucleotide sequence: TGTGCCAGCAGCTTATACGGTGGTGAGCAGTTCTTC.

This clonotype was recorded many times. This chain connects TRBV12-3 or TRBV12-4 to TRBJ2-7; D is ambiguous. Trimming pared 1 base from V and 2 bases from J, leaving 6 bases between. This CDR3 has 13 residues. This CDR3 reads CASSLVDPYEQYF. The CDR3, as DNA: TGTGCCAGCAGTTTAGTTGACCCCTACGAGCAGTACTTC.

At least ten counts were recorded for this clonotype. J is TRBJ2-1 and V is TRBV20-1; 8 bases line up with TRBD2. Germline V gene lookup returns CDR1 DFQATT and CDR2 SNEGSKA (reference sequence). The length of the CDR3 is 12 residues. The CDR3 DNA sequence: TGCAGCGCCGGGGGGGCAAACAATGAGCAGTTCTTC. It is translated as CSAGGANNEQFF.

This clonotype was seen many times. J is TRBJ2-3 and V is TRBV30; D not certain. CDR3 size: 12 residues. From germline, CDR1 is GTSNPN and CDR2 SVGIG (reference sequence). Trimming took off 0 bases at V and 5 bases at J, with 6 bases between the two ends. The CDR3 loop is CAWSVLGDTQYF. Written as DNA, the CDR3 is TGTGCCTGGAGTGTACTTGGAGATACGCAGTATTTT.